This T cell receptor beta chain was captured by sequencing in a study of T cell responses to AZD1222 COVID-19 vaccine (dated by TCRdb to the early 2020s). For the wider study: AZD1222 recipients whose second dose came at about 4 weeks and those whose second dose came at about 12 weeks were combined into one group, since spike-specific TCR depth and breadth did not differ between the two schedules. A total of 233 trial participants underwent TCR sequencing, of whom some 210 received two doses of AZD1222 and roughly 25 received two doses of the MenACWY control vaccine. Trial participants were enrolled by age into 18-55, 56-69 and 70-plus year subgroups, with roughly 150, 30 and 60 TCR-sequenced participants respectively.

V is trimmed back by 3 bases and J by 1 base, and the junction contains 6 bases that no gene match accounts for. Counted from cysteine to phenylalanine, this CDR3 has 16 amino acids. CDR3 DNA is the only sequence kept; it has 48 bases, read in frame from the first base. Per the germline V gene, SGHDN is the CDR1 and FVKESK is the CDR2. Overall study outcomes, separate from this receptor: Because no day 14 peak-response samples were available, repertoires were characterized only after the peak T cell response. Participants were mostly white British, with more females than males. The authors suggested clonal diversity may have been underestimated. CD4 TCRs associated with the vaccine covered the entire spike protein, and the dominant responses were in regions 160-218 and 743-854. Reportedly, almost half of the unique spike-specific TCRs recognized epitopes lying outside the regions that are mutated in the B.1.351 and B.1.1.7 variants. Conclusions about previously exposed vaccinees are limited, since just a handful of AZD1222 recipients were seropositive for SARS-CoV-2 at baseline. Spike-specific TCR breadth and depth rose significantly after two AZD1222 doses compared with day 0 and with MenACWY recipients. In the small 56-69-year group, the increase in depth fell short of significance, most likely because of low power.

A word on this clone: What antigen it recognizes has not been identified. Per-base quality was not reported, and no clone a single base away is much larger than it.

The sample's time point label, in plain terms: baseline before first vaccination. The vaccinee samples were drawn from two UK trials, COV001 and COV002, one of which was a single-blind randomized controlled phase 2/3 trial testing AZD1222 (ChAdOx1 nCoV-19) in healthy adults. For TCRbeta chain sequencing, PBMC samples from trial participants were taken at day 0 and at day 28 after the second dose. The CDR3 regions of human TCRbeta chains were analyzed by immunosequencing. The original pipeline was this. Repertoire TCRs were checked for matches against a reference library of SARS-CoV-2-specific TCRs that had been generated using the MIRA antigen-specificity platform. Breadth meant the fraction of unique TCRs that were SARS-CoV-2-associated, whereas depth meant the fraction of total T cells that were SARS-CoV-2-associated. Using the MIRA data, every spike-specific TCR was mapped to the spike region that the TCR reacted to and assigned to either a CD4 or a CD8 class. Log10-transformed breadth and depth values were compared by one-way ANOVA with Sidak's multiple comparisons tests. This is the immuneACCESS table as TCRdb keeps it, with only in-frame sequences that have V and J called. A part of the clones is gone; compared with another copy, unresolved V genes explain less than half, and the rest is unexplained. The V and J calls and the clone size are those of that table, but D and trimming were determined from the DNA. Within this sample are about 94,000 clones, with nearly 90% of them counted one time only. The top ten constitute about 8.4% of the sample.

The sequence was collected from an adult in good health. The starting material was peripheral blood, obtained on day 0 of AZD1222 vaccination. The chain is made from TRBV14 and TRBJ1-3, with TRBD1 identical over 7 junction bases. The nucleotides are TGTGCCAGCAGCCACCTTGGACAGGATTCTGGAAACACCATATATTTT. It translates as CASSHLGQDSGNTIYF.